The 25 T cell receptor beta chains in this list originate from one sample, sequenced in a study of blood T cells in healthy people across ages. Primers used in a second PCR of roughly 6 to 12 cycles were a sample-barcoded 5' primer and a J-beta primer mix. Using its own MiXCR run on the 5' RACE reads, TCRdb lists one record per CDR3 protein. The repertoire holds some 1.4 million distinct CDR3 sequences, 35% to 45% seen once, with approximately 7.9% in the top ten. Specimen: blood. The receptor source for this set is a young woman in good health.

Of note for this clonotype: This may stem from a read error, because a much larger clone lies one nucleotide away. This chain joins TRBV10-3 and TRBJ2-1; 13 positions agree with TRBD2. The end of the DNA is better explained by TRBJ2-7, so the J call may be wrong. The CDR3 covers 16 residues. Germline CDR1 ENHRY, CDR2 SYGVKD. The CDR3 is CAISWTSGSTYNEQYF. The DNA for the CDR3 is TGTGCCATCAGCTGGACTAGCGGGAGTACCTACAATGAGCAGTACTTC.

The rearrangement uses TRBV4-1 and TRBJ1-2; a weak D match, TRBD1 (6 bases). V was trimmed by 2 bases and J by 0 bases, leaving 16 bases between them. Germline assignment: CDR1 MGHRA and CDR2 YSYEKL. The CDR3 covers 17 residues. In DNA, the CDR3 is TGCGCCAGCAGCCAACATCGGCGGGGGCCCTCTAACTATGGCTACACCTTC. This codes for CASSQHRRGPSNYGYTF.

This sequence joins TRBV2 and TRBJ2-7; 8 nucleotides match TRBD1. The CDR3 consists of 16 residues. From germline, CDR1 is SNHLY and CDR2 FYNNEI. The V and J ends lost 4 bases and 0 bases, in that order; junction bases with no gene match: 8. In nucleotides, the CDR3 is TGTGCCAGCAGTGCGATACAGGGGGTGGACTCCTACGAGCAGTACTTC. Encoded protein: CASSAIQGVDSYEQYF.

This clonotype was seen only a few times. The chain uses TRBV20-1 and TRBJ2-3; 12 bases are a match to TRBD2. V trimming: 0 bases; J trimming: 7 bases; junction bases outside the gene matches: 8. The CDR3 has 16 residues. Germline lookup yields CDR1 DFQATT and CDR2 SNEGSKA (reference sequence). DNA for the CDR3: TGCAGTGCTAGAGATCCTGCTAGCGGGGGGGCGAATACGCAGTATTTT. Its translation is CSARDPASGGANTQYF.

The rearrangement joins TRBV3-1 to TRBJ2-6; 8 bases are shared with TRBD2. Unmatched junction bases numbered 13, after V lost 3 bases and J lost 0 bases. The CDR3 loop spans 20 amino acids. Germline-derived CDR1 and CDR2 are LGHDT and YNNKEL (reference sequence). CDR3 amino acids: CASSQNPKAGVNSGANVLTF. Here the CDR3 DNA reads TGTGCCAGCAGCCAGAACCCTAAAGCGGGAGTGAACTCTGGGGCCAACGTCCTGACTTTC.

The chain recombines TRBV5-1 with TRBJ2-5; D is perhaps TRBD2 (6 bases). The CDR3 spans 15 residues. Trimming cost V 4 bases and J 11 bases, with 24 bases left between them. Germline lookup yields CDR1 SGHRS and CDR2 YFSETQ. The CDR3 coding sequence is TGCGCCAGCAGCCTCCGGGGACTCACCTACAATGAGCAGTACTTC. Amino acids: CASSLRGLTYNEQYF.

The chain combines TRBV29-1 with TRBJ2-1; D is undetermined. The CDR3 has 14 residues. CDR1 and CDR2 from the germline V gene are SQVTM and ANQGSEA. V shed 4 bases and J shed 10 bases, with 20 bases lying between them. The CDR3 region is CSVVGKGTTLEQFF. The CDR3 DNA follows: TGCAGCGTTGTGGGAAAAGGTACGACTTTAGAGCAGTTCTTC.

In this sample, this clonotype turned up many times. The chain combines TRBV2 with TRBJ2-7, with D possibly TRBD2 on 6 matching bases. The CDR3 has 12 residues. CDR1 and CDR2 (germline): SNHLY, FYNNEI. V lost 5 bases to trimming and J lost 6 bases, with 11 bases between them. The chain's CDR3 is CASSTGLGEQYF. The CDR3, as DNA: TGTGCCAGCAGTACGGGACTGGGCGAGCAGTACTTC.

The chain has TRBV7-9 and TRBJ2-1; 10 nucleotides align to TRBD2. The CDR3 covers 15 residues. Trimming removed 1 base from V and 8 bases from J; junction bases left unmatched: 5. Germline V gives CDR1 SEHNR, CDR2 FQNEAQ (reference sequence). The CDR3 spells CASSLVSLAGDEQFF. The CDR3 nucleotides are TGTGCCAGCAGCTTAGTTTCCCTAGCGGGAGATGAGCAGTTCTTC.

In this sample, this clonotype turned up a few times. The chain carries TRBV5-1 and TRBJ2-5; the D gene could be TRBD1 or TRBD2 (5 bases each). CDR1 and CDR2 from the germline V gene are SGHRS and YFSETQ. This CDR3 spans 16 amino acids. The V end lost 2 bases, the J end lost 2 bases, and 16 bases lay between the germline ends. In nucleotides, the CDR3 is TGCGCCAGCAGCTTCCGGGACGCCGGTGTACAAGAGACCCAGTACTTC. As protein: CASSFRDAGVQETQYF.

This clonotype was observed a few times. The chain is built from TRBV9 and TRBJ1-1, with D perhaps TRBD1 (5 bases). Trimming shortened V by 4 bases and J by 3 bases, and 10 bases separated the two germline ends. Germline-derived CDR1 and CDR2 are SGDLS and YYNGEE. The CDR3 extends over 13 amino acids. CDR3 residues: CASSPDSYTEAFF. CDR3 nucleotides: TGTGCCAGCAGCCCTGACAGCTACACTGAAGCTTTCTTT.

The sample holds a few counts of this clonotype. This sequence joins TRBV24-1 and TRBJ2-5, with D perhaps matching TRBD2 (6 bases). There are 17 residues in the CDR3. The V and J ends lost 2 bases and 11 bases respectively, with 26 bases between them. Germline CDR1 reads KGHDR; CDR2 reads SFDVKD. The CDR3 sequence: CATSDSPLGLTYNEQYF. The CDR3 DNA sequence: TGTGCCACCAGTGATTCCCCTTTGGGACTTACCTACAATGAGCAGTACTTC.

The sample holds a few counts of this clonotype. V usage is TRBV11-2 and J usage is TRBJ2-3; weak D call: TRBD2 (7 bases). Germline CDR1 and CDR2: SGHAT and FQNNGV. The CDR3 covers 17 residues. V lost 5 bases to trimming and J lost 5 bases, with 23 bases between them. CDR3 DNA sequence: TGTGCCAGCAGCGCCGGGGGCGGGGGCCTCCTAGGAGATACGCAGTATTTT. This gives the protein CASSAGGGGLLGDTQYF.

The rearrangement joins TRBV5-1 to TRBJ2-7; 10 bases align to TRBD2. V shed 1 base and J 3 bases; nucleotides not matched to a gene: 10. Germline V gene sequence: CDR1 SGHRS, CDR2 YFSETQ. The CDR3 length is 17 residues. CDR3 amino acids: CASSLLSSGGLYYEQYF. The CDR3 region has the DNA TGCGCCAGCAGCTTGCTGTCTAGCGGGGGTCTCTACTACGAGCAGTACTTC.

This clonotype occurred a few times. The CDR3 bases are TGTGCCAGCAGCTGGGGACAGTCATACAATCAGCCCCAGCATTTT. Amino acids: CASSWGQSYNQPQHF. The chain links TRBV7-2 to TRBJ1-5; TRBD1 matches 7 bases. The CDR3 contains 15 residues. CDR1 and CDR2 from the germline V gene are SGHTA and FQGNSA. V was pared by 4 bases and J by 3 bases, with 6 bases of the junction left unmatched.

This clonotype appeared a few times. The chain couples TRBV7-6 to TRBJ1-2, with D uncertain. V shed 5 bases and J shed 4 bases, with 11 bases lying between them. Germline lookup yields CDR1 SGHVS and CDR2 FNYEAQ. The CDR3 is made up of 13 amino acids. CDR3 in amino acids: CASSPLVSYGYTF. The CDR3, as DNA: TGTGCCAGCAGCCCCCTGGTTTCCTATGGCTACACCTTC. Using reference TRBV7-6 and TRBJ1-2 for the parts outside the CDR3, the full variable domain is GAGVSQSPRYKVTKRGQDVALRCDPISGHVSLYWYRQALGQGPEFLTYFNYEAQQDKSGLPNDRFSAERPEGSISTLTIQRTEQRDSAMYRCASSPLVSYGYTFGSGTRLTVV.

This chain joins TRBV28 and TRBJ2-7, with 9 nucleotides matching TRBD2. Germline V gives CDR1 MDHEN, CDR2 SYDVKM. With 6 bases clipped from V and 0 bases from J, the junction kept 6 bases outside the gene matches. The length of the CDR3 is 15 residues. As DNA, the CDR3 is TGTGCCAGCAGGTCAGCGGGGGGCCCCTCCTACGAGCAGTACTTC. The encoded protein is CASRSAGGPSYEQYF.

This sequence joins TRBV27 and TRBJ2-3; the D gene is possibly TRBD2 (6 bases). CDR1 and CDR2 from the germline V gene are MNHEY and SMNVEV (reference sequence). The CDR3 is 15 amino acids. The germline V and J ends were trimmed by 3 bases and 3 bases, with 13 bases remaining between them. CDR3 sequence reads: CASSFSGWGTDTQYF. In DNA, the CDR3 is TGTGCCAGCAGTTTTAGCGGATGGGGAACAGATACGCAGTATTTT.

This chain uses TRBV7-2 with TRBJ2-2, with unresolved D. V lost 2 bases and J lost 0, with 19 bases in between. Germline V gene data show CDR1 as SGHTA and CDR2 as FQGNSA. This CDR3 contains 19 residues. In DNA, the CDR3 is TGTGCCAGCAGCTTATTAATGGCCTATGCCGGCACGAACACCGGGGAGCTGTTTTTT. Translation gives CASSLLMAYAGTNTGELFF.

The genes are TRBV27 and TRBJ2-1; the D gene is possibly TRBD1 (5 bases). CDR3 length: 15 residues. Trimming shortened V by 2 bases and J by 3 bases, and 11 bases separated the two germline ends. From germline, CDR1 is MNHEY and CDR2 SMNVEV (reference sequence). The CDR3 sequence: CASSLQGRFYNEQFF. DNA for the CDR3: TGTGCCAGCAGTTTACAGGGTAGGTTCTACAATGAGCAGTTCTTC.

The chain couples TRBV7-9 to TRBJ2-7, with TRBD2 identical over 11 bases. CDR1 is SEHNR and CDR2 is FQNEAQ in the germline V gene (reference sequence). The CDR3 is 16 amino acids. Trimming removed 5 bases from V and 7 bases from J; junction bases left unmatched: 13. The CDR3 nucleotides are TGTGCCAGCAGCCCGCGTGGGACTAGCGGTGTCAATGAGCAGTACTTC. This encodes CASSPRGTSGVNEQYF.

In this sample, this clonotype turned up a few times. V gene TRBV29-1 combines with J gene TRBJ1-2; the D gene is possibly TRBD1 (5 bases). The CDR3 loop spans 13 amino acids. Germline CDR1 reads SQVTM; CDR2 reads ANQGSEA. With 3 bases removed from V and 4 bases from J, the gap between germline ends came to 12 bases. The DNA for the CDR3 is TGCAGCGTTGACCGGGACGCCAGCTATGGCTACACCTTC. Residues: CSVDRDASYGYTF.

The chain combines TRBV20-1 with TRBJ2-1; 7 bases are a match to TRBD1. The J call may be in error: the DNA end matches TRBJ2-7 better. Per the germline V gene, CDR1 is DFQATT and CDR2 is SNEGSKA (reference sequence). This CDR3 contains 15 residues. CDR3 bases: TGCAGTGCTTCTGTCTTGGACAGGCCGACCAATGAGCAGTACTTC. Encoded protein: CSASVLDRPTNEQYF.

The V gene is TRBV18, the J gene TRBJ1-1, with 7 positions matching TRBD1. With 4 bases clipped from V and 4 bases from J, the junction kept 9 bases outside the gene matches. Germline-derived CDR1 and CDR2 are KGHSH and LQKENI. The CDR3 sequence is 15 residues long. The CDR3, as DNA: TGTGCCAGCTCACAACAGGGGCTGGGTTCCACTGAAGCTTTCTTT. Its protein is CASSQQGLGSTEAFF.

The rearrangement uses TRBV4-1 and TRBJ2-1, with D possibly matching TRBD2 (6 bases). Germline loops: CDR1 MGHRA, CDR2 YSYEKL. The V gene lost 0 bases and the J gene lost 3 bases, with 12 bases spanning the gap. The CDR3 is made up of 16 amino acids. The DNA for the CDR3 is TGCGCCAGCAGCCAAGATCTAGTGGAGGGCTACAATGAGCAGTTCTTC. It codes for CASSQDLVEGYNEQFF.